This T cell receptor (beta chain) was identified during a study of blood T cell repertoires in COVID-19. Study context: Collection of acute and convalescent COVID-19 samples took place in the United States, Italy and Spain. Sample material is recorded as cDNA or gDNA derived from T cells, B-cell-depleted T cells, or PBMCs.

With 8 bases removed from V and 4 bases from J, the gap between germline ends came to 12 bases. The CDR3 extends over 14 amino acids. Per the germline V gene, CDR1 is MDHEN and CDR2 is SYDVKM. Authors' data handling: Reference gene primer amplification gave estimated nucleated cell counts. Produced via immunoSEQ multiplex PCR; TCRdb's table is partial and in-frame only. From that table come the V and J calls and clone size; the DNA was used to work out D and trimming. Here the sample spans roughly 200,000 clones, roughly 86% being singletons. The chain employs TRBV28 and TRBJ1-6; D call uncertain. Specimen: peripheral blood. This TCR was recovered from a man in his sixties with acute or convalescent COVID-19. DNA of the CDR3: TGTGCCAGCTGCACTTCGGGGTATAATTCACCCCTCCACTTT. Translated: CASCTSGYNSPLHF.